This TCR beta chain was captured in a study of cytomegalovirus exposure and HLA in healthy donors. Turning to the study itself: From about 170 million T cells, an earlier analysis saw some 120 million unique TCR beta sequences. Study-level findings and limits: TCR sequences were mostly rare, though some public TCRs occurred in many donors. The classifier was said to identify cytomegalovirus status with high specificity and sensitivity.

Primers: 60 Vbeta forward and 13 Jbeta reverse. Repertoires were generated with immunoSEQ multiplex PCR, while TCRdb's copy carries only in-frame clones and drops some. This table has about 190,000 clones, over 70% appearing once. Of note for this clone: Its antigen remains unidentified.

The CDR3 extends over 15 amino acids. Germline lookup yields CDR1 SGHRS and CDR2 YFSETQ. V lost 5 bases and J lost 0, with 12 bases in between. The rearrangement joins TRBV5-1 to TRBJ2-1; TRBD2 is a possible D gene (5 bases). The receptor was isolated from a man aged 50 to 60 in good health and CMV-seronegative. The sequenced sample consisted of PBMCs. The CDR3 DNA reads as TGCGCCAGCAGTAAGGGCGGACTCTCCTACAATGAGCAGTTCTTC. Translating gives CASSKGGLSYNEQFF.